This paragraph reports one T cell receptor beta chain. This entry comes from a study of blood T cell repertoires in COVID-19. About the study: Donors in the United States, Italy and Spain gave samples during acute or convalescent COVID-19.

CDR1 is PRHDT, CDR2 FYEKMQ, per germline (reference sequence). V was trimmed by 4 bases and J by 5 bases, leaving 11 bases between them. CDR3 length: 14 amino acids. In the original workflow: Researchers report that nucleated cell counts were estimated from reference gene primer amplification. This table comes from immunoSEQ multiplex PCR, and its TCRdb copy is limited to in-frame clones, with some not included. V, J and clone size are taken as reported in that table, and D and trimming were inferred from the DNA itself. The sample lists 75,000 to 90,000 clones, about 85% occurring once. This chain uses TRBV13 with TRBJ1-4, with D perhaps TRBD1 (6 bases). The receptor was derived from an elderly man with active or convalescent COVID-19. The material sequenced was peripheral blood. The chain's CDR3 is CASSYRVENEKLFF. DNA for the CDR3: TGTGCCAGCAGCTACAGGGTGGAAAATGAAAAACTGTTTTTT. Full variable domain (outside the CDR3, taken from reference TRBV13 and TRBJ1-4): AAGVIQSPRHLIKEKRETATLKCYPIPRHDTVYWYQQGPGQDPQFLISFYEKMQSDKGSIPDRFSAQQFSDYHSELNMSSLELGDSALYFCASSYRVENEKLFFGSGTQLSVL.